A single sample gave rise to the 17 T cell receptor beta chains below, sequenced in a study of blood T cell repertoires in COVID-19. The data were produced by immunoSEQ multiplex PCR, yet TCRdb's version contains in-frame clones alone and is incomplete. This sample has about 140,000 clones, with nearly 90% found just once. Sequencing was done on a sample of peripheral blood. The origin of the receptors is a man between 65 and 85 years old with acute or convalescent COVID-19.

This sequence joins TRBV11-2 and TRBJ1-2; 11 bases match TRBD1. V gave up 1 base and J gave up 8 bases; unmatched junction bases: 12. There are 17 residues in the CDR3. Germline V lookup: CDR1 SGHAT, CDR2 FQNNGV. CDR3 nucleotide sequence: TGTGCCAGCAGCTTAGGGATTCATGGACAGGGGGCCTCCGGCTACACCTTC. Translation gives CASSLGIHGQGASGYTF.

This chain links TRBV19 with TRBJ1-2; D is possibly TRBD1 (6 bases). With 5 bases removed from V and 5 bases from J, the gap between germline ends came to 9 bases. The CDR3 loop spans 12 amino acids. In germline, CDR1 is LNHDA, CDR2 SQIVND (reference sequence). Here the CDR3 DNA reads TGTGCCAGTAGTGAAGGGACATATGGCTACACCTTC. This gives the protein CASSEGTYGYTF.

This chain links TRBV6-5 with TRBJ1-5, with 8 bases aligning to TRBD1. V lost 6 bases to trimming and J lost 5 bases; unmatched junction nucleotides: 6. The germline V gene encodes CDR1 MNHEY and CDR2 SVGAGI. This CDR3 is built from 14 residues. In DNA form, the CDR3 reads TGTGCCAGCAGCCGACAGGGGAGGGATCAGCCCCAGCATTTT. Its translation: CASSRQGRDQPQHF.

J is TRBJ2-2 and V is TRBV5-6; 7 bases align to TRBD1. The CDR3 has 16 residues. Germline V CDR1 and CDR2: SGHDT, YYEEEE. V dropped 8 bases and J dropped 0; count of bases not matched to a gene: 10. The CDR3 region is CASSNIDRANTGELFF. For the CDR3, the DNA is TGTGCCAGTTCCAACATTGACAGGGCGAACACCGGGGAGCTGTTTTTT.

V is TRBV10-3 and J is TRBJ2-2; 7 positions agree with TRBD1. The CDR3 extends over 14 amino acids. Germline CDR1 and CDR2: ENHRY and SYGVKD. The J segment lost 3 bases and the V segment lost 6 bases, leaving 4 bases of the junction unmatched. CDR3 protein: CAISRTGDTGELFF. The CDR3 DNA follows: TGTGCCATCAGCCGAACAGGGGACACCGGGGAGCTGTTTTTT.

The chain has TRBV27 and TRBJ1-2, with TRBD1 identical over 7 bases. Looked up from germline, CDR1 is MNHEY and CDR2 is SMNVEV (reference sequence). This CDR3 contains 14 residues. With 6 bases clipped from V and 4 bases from J, the junction kept 8 bases outside the gene matches. The CDR3 nucleotides are TGTGCCAGCAGGTCCTCGGGACAGAGCTATGGCTACACCTTC. Encoded protein: CASRSSGQSYGYTF.

V usage is TRBV19 and J usage is TRBJ2-1; TRBD2 might be the D (6 bases). The V gene's germline CDR1 is LNHDA and CDR2 SQIVND (reference sequence). The V end was cut by 5 bases, the J end by 7 bases, with 12 bases between. The CDR3 extends over 13 amino acids. This CDR3 reads CASSLQAGNEQFF. The CDR3 region has the DNA TGTGCCAGTAGTTTACAGGCGGGGAATGAGCAGTTCTTC.

CDR3 sequence reads: CASSLASQGAAGELFF. CDR3 DNA: TGCGCCAGCAGCTTGGCCTCTCAGGGGGCGGCCGGGGAGCTGTTTTTT. The V and J genes are TRBV5-1 and TRBJ2-2; 8 nucleotides align to TRBD1. Losses at the gene ends were 0 bases for V and 6 bases for J; bases not matched to a gene: 7. Germline CDR1 SGHRS, CDR2 YFSETQ. The CDR3 totals 16 residues.

J is TRBJ1-2 and V is TRBV20-1; D remains ambiguous. Germline V gene data show CDR1 as DFQATT and CDR2 as SNEGSKA (reference sequence). The CDR3 loop spans 10 amino acids. The V gene lost 7 bases and the J gene lost 8 bases, with 11 bases spanning the gap. The CDR3 protein is CSVFPSGYTF. For the CDR3, the DNA is TGCAGTGTTTTTCCGTCGGGCTACACCTTC.

The V call is TRBV20-1, the J call TRBJ2-1; D ambiguous. CDR3 size: 10 residues. Germline CDR1 DFQATT, CDR2 SNEGSKA (reference sequence). V lost 3 bases to trimming and J lost 6 bases, with 3 bases between them. Written as DNA, the CDR3 is TGCAGTGCTAGCTTCAATGAGCAGTTCTTC. It is translated as CSASFNEQFF.

On this clone itself: This same CDR3 is encoded by further DNA sequences in the sample. This chain connects TRBV19 to TRBJ1-5; TRBD1 agrees at 7 bases. The germline CDR1 and CDR2 sequences are LNHDA and SQIVND (reference sequence). Trimming cost V 3 bases and J 2 bases; bases outside gene matches: 4. The CDR3 is made up of 15 amino acids. The CDR3 sequence: CASSIGTGGNQPQHF. The DNA for the CDR3 is TGTGCCAGTAGTATCGGAACAGGGGGCAATCAGCCCCAGCATTTT. The variable domain in full, completed from reference TRBV19 and TRBJ1-5, reads DGGITQSPKYLFRKEGQNVTLSCEQNLNHDAMYWYRQDPGQGLRLIYYSQIVNDFQKGDIAEGYSVSREKKESFPLTVTSAQKNPTAFYLCASSIGTGGNQPQHFGDGTRLSIL.

This chain links TRBV7-9 with TRBJ1-1; 7 nucleotides line up with TRBD1. The CDR3 extends over 14 amino acids. Trimming at V came to 1 base and at J to 11 bases, leaving 10 bases not matched to a gene. From germline, CDR1 is SEHNR and CDR2 FQNEAQ (reference sequence). The CDR3 here is CASSLGRATGFAFF. The CDR3 nucleotides read TGTGCCAGCAGCTTAGGTCGGGCGACAGGGTTCGCTTTCTTT. Full variable domain (remainder filled in from reference TRBV7-9 and TRBJ1-1): DTGVSQNPRHKITKRGQNVTFRCDPISEHNRLYWYRQTLGQGPEFLTYFQNEAQLEKSRLLSDRFSAERPKGSFSTLEIQRTEQGDSAMYLCASSLGRATGFAFFGQGTRLTVV.

The gene calls are TRBV11-2 and TRBJ1-6; tentative D call: TRBD1 (5 bases). Germline V gene data show CDR1 as SGHAT and CDR2 as FQNNGV. The V end lost 5 bases, the J end lost 7 bases, and 15 bases lay between the germline ends. The CDR3 is made up of 15 amino acids. CDR3 in amino acids: CASSRSGGTNSPLHF. DNA for the CDR3: TGTGCCAGCAGCCGTAGCGGTGGGACCAATTCACCCCTCCACTTT.

The V call is TRBV29-1, the J call TRBJ1-2; no reliable D call. Germline V gene lookup returns CDR1 SQVTM and CDR2 ANQGSEA. The V and J ends lost 3 bases and 1 base respectively, with 6 bases between them. The CDR3 totals 12 residues. The CDR3 loop is CSVDTVNYGYTF. The DNA for the CDR3 is TGCAGCGTTGACACGGTTAACTATGGCTACACCTTC.

V and J are TRBV6-4 and TRBJ2-1, with 7 bases fitting TRBD2. CDR3 length: 16 amino acids. The germline gives CDR1 MRHNA, CDR2 SNTAGT. Unmatched junction bases numbered 8, after V lost 2 bases and J lost 4 bases. The CDR3 DNA follows: TGTGCCAGCAGTGACGGTAGGGGCGGGAGATACAATGAGCAGTTCTTC. It translates to CASSDGRGGRYNEQFF.

The chain carries TRBV5-5 and TRBJ2-3, with 10 bases aligning to TRBD2. Germline trimming cut 4 bases from V and 3 bases from J; bases unmatched to any gene: 20. Germline V lookup: CDR1 SGHKS, CDR2 YYEKEE (reference sequence). The CDR3 length is 20 residues. For the CDR3, the DNA is TGTGCCAGCAGCCCGCAACCTTCTAGCGGGGGACTACTTCAAACAGATACGCAGTATTTT. Protein: CASSPQPSSGGLLQTDTQYF.

V is TRBV6-5 and J is TRBJ2-3, with D hard to call. The CDR3 is 15 residues long. Germline CDR1 is MNHEY and CDR2 is SVGAGI. Trimming removed 6 bases from V and 0 bases from J, with 13 bases in between. The CDR3 reads CASRTQLSSTDTQYF. CDR3 sequence (DNA): TGTGCCAGCAGGACTCAGCTCAGCAGCACAGATACGCAGTATTTT.